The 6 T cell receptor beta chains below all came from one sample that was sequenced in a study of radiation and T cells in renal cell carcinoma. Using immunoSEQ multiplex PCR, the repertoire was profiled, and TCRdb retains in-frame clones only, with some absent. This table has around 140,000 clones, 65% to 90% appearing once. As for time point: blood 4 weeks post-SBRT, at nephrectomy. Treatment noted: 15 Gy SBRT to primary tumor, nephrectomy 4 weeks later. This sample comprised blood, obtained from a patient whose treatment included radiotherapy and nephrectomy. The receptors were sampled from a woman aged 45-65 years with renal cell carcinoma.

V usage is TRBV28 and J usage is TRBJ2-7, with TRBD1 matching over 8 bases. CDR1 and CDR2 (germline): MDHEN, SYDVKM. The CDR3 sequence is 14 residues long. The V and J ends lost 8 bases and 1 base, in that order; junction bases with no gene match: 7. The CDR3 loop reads CASHFGDRSYEQYF. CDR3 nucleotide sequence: TGTGCCAGCCATTTCGGGGACAGGTCCTACGAGCAGTACTTC.

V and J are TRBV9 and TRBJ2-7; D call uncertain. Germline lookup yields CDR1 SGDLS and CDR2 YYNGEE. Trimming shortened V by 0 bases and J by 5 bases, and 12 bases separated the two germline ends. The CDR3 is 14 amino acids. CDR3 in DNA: TGTGCCAGCAGCGTAGGTCCAGAAAGTAACGAGCAGTACTTC. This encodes CASSVGPESNEQYF.

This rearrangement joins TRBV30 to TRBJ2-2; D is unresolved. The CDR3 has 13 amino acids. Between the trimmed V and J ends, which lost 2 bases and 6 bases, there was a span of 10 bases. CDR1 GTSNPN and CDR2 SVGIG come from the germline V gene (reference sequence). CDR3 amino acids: CAWSWQVPGELFF. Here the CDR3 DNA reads TGTGCCTGGAGTTGGCAGGTCCCCGGGGAGCTGTTTTTT.

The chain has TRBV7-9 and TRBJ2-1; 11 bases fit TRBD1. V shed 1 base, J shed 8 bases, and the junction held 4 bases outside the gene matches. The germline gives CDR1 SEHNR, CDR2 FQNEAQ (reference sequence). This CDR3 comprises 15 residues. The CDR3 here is CASSLEGQGDDEQFF. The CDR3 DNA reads TGTGCCAGCAGCTTAGAGGGACAGGGGGACGATGAGCAGTTCTTC.

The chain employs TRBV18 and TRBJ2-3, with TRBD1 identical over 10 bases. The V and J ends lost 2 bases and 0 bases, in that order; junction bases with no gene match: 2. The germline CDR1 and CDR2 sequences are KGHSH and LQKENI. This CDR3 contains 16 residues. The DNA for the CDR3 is TGTGCCAGCTCACCAGACAGGGGGCCTAGCACAGATACGCAGTATTTT. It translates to CASSPDRGPSTDTQYF.

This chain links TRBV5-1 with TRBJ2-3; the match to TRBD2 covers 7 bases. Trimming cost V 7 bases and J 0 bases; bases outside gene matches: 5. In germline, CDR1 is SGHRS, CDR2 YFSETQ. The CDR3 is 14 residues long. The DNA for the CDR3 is TGCGCCAGCTTACTAGCGTCTAGCACAGATACGCAGTATTTT. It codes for CASLLASSTDTQYF.